One and the same sample provided the 19 T cell receptor beta chains below, sequenced in a study of blood T cell repertoires in COVID-19. The table came from immunoSEQ multiplex PCR; TCRdb's copy has only in-frame clones and leaves some out. The data contain 200,000 to 250,000 clones, about 91% of them singletons. Sequenced input: PBMCs or T cells enriched from blood (not recorded which). The receptors shown here come from a man younger than 30 with acute COVID-19.

This chain joins TRBV5-4 and TRBJ2-3, with D maybe TRBD2 (5 bases). The V gene lost 0 bases and the J gene lost 2 bases, with 10 bases spanning the gap. Germline values: CDR1 SGHNT, CDR2 YYREEE (reference sequence). The CDR3 is 15 residues long. This CDR3 reads CASSLGGFTTDTQYF. For the CDR3, the DNA is TGTGCCAGCAGCTTGGGAGGGTTCACCACAGATACGCAGTATTTT.

The rearrangement links TRBV7-2 to TRBJ1-5; 9 bases map to TRBD1. Per germline, CDR1 SGHTA and CDR2 FQGNSA. This CDR3 comprises 15 residues. V lost 5 bases and J lost 7; bases outside the gene matches: 9. CDR3 in DNA: TGTGCCAGCAGCCTATCGGGACAGGGAAACCAGCCCCAGCATTTT. Translation: CASSLSGQGNQPQHF.

The rearrangement uses TRBV7-9 and TRBJ2-2; 13 nucleotides agree with TRBD2. From germline, CDR1 is SEHNR and CDR2 FQNEAQ (reference sequence). CDR3 length equals 19 residues. V lost 1 base and J lost 4; bases outside the gene matches: 9. CDR3 sequence: CASSLGLAGGHSGTGELFF. The CDR3 DNA follows: TGTGCCAGCAGCTTAGGACTAGCGGGAGGCCACTCGGGCACCGGGGAGCTGTTTTTT.

This chain links TRBV30 with TRBJ2-6, with 9 bases lining up with TRBD2. Germline V gives CDR1 GTSNPN, CDR2 SVGIG (reference sequence). This CDR3 region has 16 residues. The trim removed 6 bases at V and 0 bases at J, leaving 6 bases unmatched. The CDR3 spells CACPKRGVSGANVLTF. The CDR3, as DNA: TGTGCCTGCCCCAAGCGGGGGGTCTCTGGGGCCAACGTCCTGACTTTC.

The rearrangement joins TRBV6-2 or TRBV6-3 to TRBJ1-1; 8 positions agree with TRBD1. J lost 1 base, V lost 5 bases, and 9 bases had no gene match. The CDR3 extends over 16 amino acids. Looked up from germline, CDR1 is MNHEY and CDR2 is SVGEGT. For the CDR3, the DNA is TGTGCCAGCAGTCTTGCCCAGGGGGCCGAGAACACTGAAGCTTTCTTT. Translating gives CASSLAQGAENTEAFF.

The chain is built from TRBV15 and TRBJ1-3; 8 positions match TRBD1. The CDR3 consists of 17 residues. CDR1 is LNHNV, CDR2 YYDKDF, per germline (reference sequence). Trimming removed 5 bases from V and 0 bases from J; junction bases left unmatched: 9. The CDR3 DNA sequence: TGTGCCACCAGCCGGGACAGGACTTCTTTCTCTGGAAACACCATATATTTT. Protein product: CATSRDRTSFSGNTIYF. The full variable domain, its missing parts supplied by reference TRBV15 and TRBJ1-3, is DAMVIQNPRYQVTQFGKPVTLSCSQTLNHNVMYWYQQKSSQAPKLLFHYYDKDFNNEADTPDNFQSRRPNTSFCFLDIRSPGLGDTAMYLCATSRDRTSFSGNTIYFGEGSWLTVV.

In its sample, this clone was seen once. The chain carries TRBV6-2 or TRBV6-3 and TRBJ2-1, with 7 positions matching TRBD2. Germline V gives CDR1 MNHEY, CDR2 SVGEGT. This CDR3 spans 16 amino acids. V shed 5 bases, J shed 5 bases, and the junction held 12 bases outside the gene matches. DNA of the CDR3: TGTGCCAGCAGTCAGCGTACTAGCGCGGCTCACAATGAGCAGTTCTTC. This encodes CASSQRTSAAHNEQFF.

The rearrangement joins TRBV30 to TRBJ2-2, with D uncertain. The CDR3 covers 14 residues. V shed 4 bases and J shed 2 bases, with 11 bases lying between them. CDR1 and CDR2 (germline): GTSNPN, SVGIG (reference sequence). The CDR3 sequence: CAWMVRENTGELFF. The CDR3 coding sequence is TGTGCCTGGATGGTAAGAGAAAACACCGGGGAGCTGTTTTTT.

The J gene is TRBJ2-3, the V gene TRBV30; TRBD1 might be the D (5 bases). CDR1 GTSNPN and CDR2 SVGIG come from the germline V gene (reference sequence). The CDR3 runs to 14 residues. Trimming removed 1 base from V and 2 bases from J, with 10 bases in between. CDR3: CAWSAQGITDTQYF. As DNA, the CDR3 is TGTGCCTGGAGTGCCCAGGGAATCACAGATACGCAGTATTTT.

J is TRBJ1-5 and V is TRBV6-7; the D is unclear. TRBV6-7 is annotated as an ORF whose role is uncertain. Trimming shortened V by 2 bases and J by 7 bases, and 9 bases separated the two germline ends. CDR3 length: 13 amino acids. CDR3 region: CASSYPGLQPQHF. The CDR3 DNA sequence: TGTGCCAGCAGTTACCCAGGTTTACAGCCCCAGCATTTT.

This chain links TRBV6-5 with TRBJ1-6, with D uncertain. CDR3 length: 12 amino acids. Deletions cut 6 bases from V and 8 bases from J, with 8 bases between. Germline V gene lookup returns CDR1 MNHEY and CDR2 SVGAGI. The CDR3 nucleotides read TGTGCCAGCAGGTTACTTGATTCACCCCTCCACTTT. It translates to CASRLLDSPLHF.

The count of this clone is one. The chain recombines TRBV27 with TRBJ2-7, with TRBD1 matching over 10 bases. The germline CDR1 and CDR2 sequences are MNHEY and SMNVEV (reference sequence). The V and J ends lost 6 bases and 4 bases, in that order; junction bases with no gene match: 6. This CDR3 region has 14 residues. The CDR3 is CASRKPGQGYEQYF. The CDR3, as DNA: TGTGCCAGCAGGAAGCCGGGACAGGGGTACGAGCAGTACTTC.

This rearrangement joins TRBV7-2 to TRBJ2-7; tentatively, D is TRBD2 (6 bases). The V and J ends lost 4 bases and 4 bases respectively, with 17 bases between them. CDR1 is SGHTA, CDR2 FQGNSA, per germline. This CDR3 region has 15 residues. Written as DNA, the CDR3 is TGTGCCAGCAGCTCAAGCTCGGGACTGCATTACGAGCAGTACTTC. As protein: CASSSSSGLHYEQYF.

This clone appeared once. The chain joins TRBV21-1 to TRBJ2-3; the table's D call, TRBD2, has no DNA check behind it. TRBV21-1 is an annotated pseudogene. The CDR3 runs 14 residues. In nucleotides, the CDR3 is TGTGCCAGCAGCAAATCTAACCCTACAGATACGCAGTATTTT. Amino acids: CASSKSNPTDTQYF.

The V call is TRBV6-5, the J call TRBJ1-2, with 8 bases lining up with TRBD1. The V gene's germline CDR1 is MNHEY and CDR2 SVGAGI. The J segment lost 2 bases and the V segment lost 6 bases, leaving 2 bases of the junction unmatched. The CDR3 has 13 residues. The CDR3 nucleotides are TGTGCCAGCAGCCAGGGGGCAAACTATGGCTACACCTTC. Its protein product is CASSQGANYGYTF.

The CDR3 DNA is TGTGCCAGCAACAGGCCCTCCTACGAGCAGTACTTC. Residues: CASNRPSYEQYF. This chain links TRBV28 with TRBJ2-7, with D maybe TRBD1 (5 bases). Germline CDR1 MDHEN, CDR2 SYDVKM. Trimming shortened V by 7 bases and J by 0 bases, and 7 bases separated the two germline ends. The CDR3 loop spans 12 amino acids. The full variable domain, in which reference TRBV28 and TRBJ2-7 provide the parts outside the CDR3, is DVKVTQSSRYLVKRTGEKVFLECVQDMDHENMFWYRQDPGLGLRLIYFSYDVKMKEKGDIPEGYSVSREKKERFSLILESASTNQTSMYLCASNRPSYEQYFGPGTRLTVT.

This chain connects TRBV24-1 to TRBJ2-1, with a weak D call TRBD1 (5 bases). This CDR3 comprises 13 residues. The V and J ends lost 7 bases and 6 bases respectively, with 12 bases between them. Germline V gene sequence: CDR1 KGHDR, CDR2 SFDVKD. DNA for the CDR3: TGTGCCACCAGGAATGCAGGGTCCAATGAGCAGTTCTTC. Its translation: CATRNAGSNEQFF.

This chain links TRBV24-1 with TRBJ1-2; D gene ambiguous. Germline V gene sequence: CDR1 KGHDR, CDR2 SFDVKD. The CDR3 extends over 15 amino acids. Between the trimmed V and J ends, which lost 5 bases and 2 bases, there was a span of 14 bases. This CDR3 is CATSGGSDFNYGYTF. The CDR3 region has the DNA TGTGCCACCAGTGGAGGGTCAGACTTCAACTATGGCTACACCTTC.

V gene TRBV11-2 combines with J gene TRBJ2-5, with a weak D call TRBD2 (5 bases). CDR1 is SGHAT and CDR2 is FQNNGV in the germline V gene. Trimming removed 1 base at V and 4 bases at J, with 10 bases between. The CDR3 sequence is 14 residues long. CDR3 in DNA: TGTGCCAGCAGCTTAGCGGGGATGGGAGAGACCCAGTACTTC. Protein product: CASSLAGMGETQYF.